Shown below are 4 T cell receptor beta chains from a single sample sequenced in a study of regulatory T cells in long-lasting Graves disease. Building the TCR beta libraries relied on iRepertoire HTBI primers, and CDR3 regions underwent Arm-PCR. One entry per CDR3 protein results from TCRdb running MiXCR on the multiplex PCR reads. The sample carries nearly 350,000 distinct CDR3 sequences, around 20% recorded once. Time point: persistent/refractory GD, antithyroid drugs over 5 years with positive TRAb. The TCR library was prepared using RNA isolated from PBMCs. The starting material was peripheral blood mononuclear cells (PBMCs), obtained when the disease was refractory, from a patient treated with antithyroid drugs. The source of these receptors is a female donor with Graves disease.

This clonotype was seen a handful of times. The chain uses TRBV6-1 and TRBJ2-4; D is ambiguous. Trimming removed 0 bases from V and 0 bases from J, with 9 bases in between. Germline CDR1 and CDR2: MNHNS and SASEGT. The CDR3 length is 16 residues. The CDR3 sequence is CASSEATVLAKNIQYF. The CDR3 coding sequence is TGTGCCAGCAGTGAAGCCACGGTGCTAGCCAAAAACATTCAGTACTTC.

This clonotype was detected many times. The chain has TRBV7-9 and TRBJ2-4, with D possibly matching TRBD2 (6 bases). V lost 1 base and J lost 3, with 13 bases in between. Germline assignment: CDR1 SEHNR and CDR2 FQNEAQ (reference sequence). This CDR3 has 16 residues. The CDR3 DNA is TGTGCCAGCAGCTTAGGCCTTGGAGGGGTCAAAAACATTCAGTACTTC. The encoded protein is CASSLGLGGVKNIQYF.

This clonotype was observed at least ten times. The V gene is TRBV14, the J gene TRBJ1-2; perhaps TRBD1 as D (6 bases). The CDR3 sequence is 16 residues long. Germline V lookup: CDR1 SGHDN, CDR2 FVKESK. V was cut by 5 bases and J by 4 bases, with 20 bases left in between. As DNA, the CDR3 is TGTGCCAGCAGCACTAATCCGCCGGGACACGTCTATGGCTACACCTTC. Translating gives CASSTNPPGHVYGYTF.

In this sample, this clonotype turned up many times. The CDR3 DNA is TGCAGTGCTAGAGAAGGAACTAGCGGAATCTACGAGCAGTACTTC. Translation gives CSAREGTSGIYEQYF. The V gene is TRBV20-1, the J gene TRBJ2-7; TRBD2 matches 8 bases. Germline V gene data show CDR1 as DFQATT and CDR2 as SNEGSKA (reference sequence). Germline trimming cut 0 bases from V and 3 bases from J; bases unmatched to any gene: 7. This CDR3 has 15 residues.